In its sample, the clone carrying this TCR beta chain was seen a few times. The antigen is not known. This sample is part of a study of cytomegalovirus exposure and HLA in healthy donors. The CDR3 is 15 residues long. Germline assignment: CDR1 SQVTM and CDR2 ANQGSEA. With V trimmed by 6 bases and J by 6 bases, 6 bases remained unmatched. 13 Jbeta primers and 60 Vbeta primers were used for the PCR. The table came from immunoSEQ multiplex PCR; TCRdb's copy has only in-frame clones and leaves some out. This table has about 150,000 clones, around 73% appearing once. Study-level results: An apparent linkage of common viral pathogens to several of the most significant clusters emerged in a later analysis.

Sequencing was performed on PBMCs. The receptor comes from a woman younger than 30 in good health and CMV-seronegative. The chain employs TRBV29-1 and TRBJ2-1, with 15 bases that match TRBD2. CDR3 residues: CSVDPGLAGGNEQFF. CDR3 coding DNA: TGCAGCGTGGACCCGGGACTAGCGGGGGGCAATGAGCAGTTCTTC.